This T cell receptor beta chain derives from a study of beta chain features in type 1 diabetes. A remark on this clone: Its antigen is currently unknown.

The collection from each donor was one heparinised blood draw averaging roughly 0.12 L. CD45RO/CCR7/CD25/CD127/CD95/CD27 sorting isolated CD4+ naive, central memory, regulatory and stem cell-like memory cells. cDNA synthesis used the whole RNA isolate, giving expressed TCRB sequences. Naive, central memory and regulatory T cell samples came to a mean of roughly 4 million reads. Sequenced by immunoSEQ multiplex PCR; TCRdb stores in-frame clones only, minus some. The table has 160,000 or so clones, more than 60% seen once. Whole-study results and caveats: Whether HLA type affects TCRB rearrangement stayed undetermined in the present work. Across all four CD4+ subsets, people with type 1 diabetes showed modestly shorter TCRB CDR3s.

Trimming stripped 0 bases from V and 3 bases from J, with 7 bases between. The CDR3 contains 13 residues. Germline V gene lookup returns CDR1 SQVTM and CDR2 ANQGSEA. This sequence joins TRBV29-1 and TRBJ2-3; D may be TRBD2 (5 bases). This clonotype originated in a man aged 30 to 39 with type 1 diabetes. Specimen: naive CD4+ T cells from blood. Here the CDR3 reads CSVEDSGTDTQYF. CDR3 nucleotides: TGCAGCGTTGAAGATTCGGGAACAGATACGCAGTATTTT.